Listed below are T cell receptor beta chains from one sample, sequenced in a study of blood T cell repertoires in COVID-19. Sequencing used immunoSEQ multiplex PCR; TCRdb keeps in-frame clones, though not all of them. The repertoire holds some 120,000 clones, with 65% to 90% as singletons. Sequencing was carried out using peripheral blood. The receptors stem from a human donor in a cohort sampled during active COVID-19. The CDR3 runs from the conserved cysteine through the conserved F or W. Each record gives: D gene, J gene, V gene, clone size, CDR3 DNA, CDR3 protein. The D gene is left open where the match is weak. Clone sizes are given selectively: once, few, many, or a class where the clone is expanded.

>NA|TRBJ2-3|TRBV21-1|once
TGTGCCAGCAGCAAAGAAAGAGCGGGGGGTGGCACAGATACGCAGTATTTT
CASSKERAGGGTDTQYF
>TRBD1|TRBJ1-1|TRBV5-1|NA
TGCGCCAGCAGCCCTCCCGGGACAGGGACCACTGAAGCTTTCTTT
CASSPPGTGTTEAFF
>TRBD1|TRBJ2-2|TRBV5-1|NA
TGCGCCAGCAGCCCCCGGACAGGGGCGAACACCGGGGAGCTGTTTTTT
CASSPRTGANTGELFF
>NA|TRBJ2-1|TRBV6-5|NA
TGTGCCAGCGCTGGTCTCGGTATGGAGCAGTTCTTC
CASAGLGMEQFF
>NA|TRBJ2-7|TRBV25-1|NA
TGTGCCAGCAGTGACGGGGGGCCCTACGAGCAGTACTTC
CASSDGGPYEQYF
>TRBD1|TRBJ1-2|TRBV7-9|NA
TGTGCCACTGGGGCGGCAGGGGGGAACTATGGCTACACCTTC
CATGAAGGNYGYTF
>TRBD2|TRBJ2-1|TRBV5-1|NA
TGCGCCAGCAGCTCCCTACCTACTAGCGGGGGGGCCAATGAGCAGTTCTTC
CASSSLPTSGGANEQFF
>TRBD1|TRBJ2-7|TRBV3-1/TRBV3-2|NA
TGTGCCAGCAACGGGACAGGGGACTACGAGCAGTACTTC
CASNGTGDYEQYF
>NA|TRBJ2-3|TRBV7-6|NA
TGTGCCAGCAGCCCCCGGGTAGGGGTAGGGGATACGCAGTATTTT
CASSPRVGVGDTQYF
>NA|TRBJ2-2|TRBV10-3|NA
TGTGCCATCGGTTTAGGCGGGCGGAATGCCGGGGAGCTGTTTTTT
CAIGLGGRNAGELFF
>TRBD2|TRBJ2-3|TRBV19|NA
TGTGCCAGTAGTATTCGACTAGCGGGGGAGGGGGAGCAGTATTTT
CASSIRLAGEGEQYF
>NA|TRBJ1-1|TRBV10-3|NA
TGTGCCATCAGGATGGACATGAACACTGAAGCTTTCTTT
CAIRMDMNTEAFF
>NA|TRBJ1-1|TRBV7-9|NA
TGTGCCAGCAGCACCCTTGGGCCAGGTAACACTGAAGCTTTCTTT
CASSTLGPGNTEAFF
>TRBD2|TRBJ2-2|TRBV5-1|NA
TGCGCCAGCAGCTTGGGAACATCAGCGGGGAGGGACACCGGGGAGCTGTTTTTT
CASSLGTSAGRDTGELFF
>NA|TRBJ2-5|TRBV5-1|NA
TGCGCCAGCAGCCAAGGTGACAGTCTGTACCAAGAGACCCAGTACTTC
CASSQGDSLYQETQYF
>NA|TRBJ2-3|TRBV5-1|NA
TGCGCCAGCAGCTTGATGGGGGCAACTAGCACAGATACGCAGTATTTT
CASSLMGATSTDTQYF
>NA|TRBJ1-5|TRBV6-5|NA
TGTGCCAGCAGCGTCGGTGCCAGGGCGGTTCAGCCCCAGCATTTT
CASSVGARAVQPQHF
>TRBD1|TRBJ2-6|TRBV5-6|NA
TGTGCCAGCAGCTTGGACAGGGGCTACTCTGGGGCCAACGTCCTGACTTTC
CASSLDRGYSGANVLTF
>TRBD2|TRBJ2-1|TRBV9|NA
TGTGCCAGCAGCTCAGACTCCCCTAGCGGGGGGGCCCTGAATGAGCAGTTCTTC
CASSSDSPSGGALNEQFF
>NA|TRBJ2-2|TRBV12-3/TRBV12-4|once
TGTGCCAGCAGTTTTGGGAGGACCGGGGAGCTGTTTTTT
CASSFGRTGELFF
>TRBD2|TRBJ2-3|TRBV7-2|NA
TGTGCCAGCGGGACTAGCTTGACAGATACGCAGTATTTT
CASGTSLTDTQYF
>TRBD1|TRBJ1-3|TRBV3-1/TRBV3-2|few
TGTGCCAGCAGCCGGGACAGCTCTGGAAACACCATATATTTT
CASSRDSSGNTIYF
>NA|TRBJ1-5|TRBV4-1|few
TGCGCCAGCAGCCAAGGGGGGGGAACATCCTTTAGCAATCAGCCCCAGCATTTT
CASSQGGGTSFSNQPQHF
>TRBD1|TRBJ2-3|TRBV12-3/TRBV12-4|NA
TGTGCCAGCAGTTTTACAGGGGGAGATACGCAGTATTTT
CASSFTGGDTQYF
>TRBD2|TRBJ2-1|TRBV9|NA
TGTGCCAGCAGCACCGGGACTAGCAGTATTGAGCAGTTCTTC
CASSTGTSSIEQFF
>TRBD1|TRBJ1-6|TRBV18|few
TGTGCCAGCTCCCCAGGCACCGGGACAGATAATTCACCCCTCCACTTT
CASSPGTGTDNSPLHF
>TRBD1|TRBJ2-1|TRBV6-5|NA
TGTGCCAGCAGTCGGGACAGGGGTGGCGAGCAGTTCTTC
CASSRDRGGEQFF
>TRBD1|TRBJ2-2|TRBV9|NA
TGTGCCAGCAGCAGACAGGGGTTTGGGGCCGGGGAGCTGTTTTTT
CASSRQGFGAGELFF
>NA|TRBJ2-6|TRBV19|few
TGTGCCAGTAGGGGGTCGGGGAGCGGAGCTGGGGCCAACGTCCTGACTTTC
CASRGSGSGAGANVLTF
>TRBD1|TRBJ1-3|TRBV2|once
TGTGCCAGCAGAGACAGGGCTGGAAACACCATATATTTT
CASRDRAGNTIYF
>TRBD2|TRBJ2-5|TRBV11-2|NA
TGTGCCAGCAGCTTCCTCGGGCGGGGGGGCCAAGAGACCCAGTACTTC
CASSFLGRGGQETQYF
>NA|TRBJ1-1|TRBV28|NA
TGTGCCAGCGCAGGGGCAGGCGAGAACACTGAAGCTTTCTTT
CASAGAGENTEAFF
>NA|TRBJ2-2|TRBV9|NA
TGTGCCAGCAGCGTAGTAGGGCAGGGCCCCCCCGGGGAGCTGTTTTTT
CASSVVGQGPPGELFF
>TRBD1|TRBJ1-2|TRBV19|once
TGTGCCAGTCAGGACAGGGGGCTTGATGGCTACACCTTC
CASQDRGLDGYTF
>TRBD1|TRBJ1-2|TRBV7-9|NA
TGTGCCAGCAGCTTAGAGCCGCCGGGACAGGGAAACTATGGCTACACCTTC
CASSLEPPGQGNYGYTF
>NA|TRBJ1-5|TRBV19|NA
TGTGCCAGTAGTCCCCTAAGTAGGGGTAATCAGCCCCAGCATTTT
CASSPLSRGNQPQHF
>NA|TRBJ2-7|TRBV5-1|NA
TGCGCCAGCAGCCCAACAGGGTATAGCTCCTACGAGCAGTACTTC
CASSPTGYSSYEQYF
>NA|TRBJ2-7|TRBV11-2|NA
TGTGCCAGCAGCGGCCAAGGGTGGCGGGCCTACGAGCAGTACTTC
CASSGQGWRAYEQYF